A single sample is the source of the 20 T cell receptor beta chains below, sequenced in a study of cytomegalovirus exposure and HLA in healthy donors. PCR employed 60 Vbeta and 13 Jbeta primers. Using immunoSEQ multiplex PCR, the repertoire was profiled, and TCRdb retains in-frame clones only, with some absent. The sample lists over 100,000 clones; 60% to 80% were seen once. Sample: PBMCs. These receptors all stem from a male donor in good health and CMV-seronegative.

This clone was found once. The chain combines TRBV6-5 with TRBJ2-6, with 8 bases matching TRBD1. CDR1 MNHEY and CDR2 SVGAGI come from the germline V gene. J lost 4 bases, V lost 8 bases, and 7 bases had no gene match. This CDR3 comprises 15 residues. CDR3 protein: CASGNQGAGANVLTF. CDR3 sequence (DNA): TGTGCCAGCGGAAACCAGGGGGCCGGGGCCAACGTCCTGACTTTC.

The CDR3 coding sequence is TGTGCCACTAGAGAGTTTAGTGAGACCGGGGAGCTGTTTTTT. This translates into CATREFSETGELFF. J is TRBJ2-2 and V is TRBV6-6, with D hard to call. This CDR3 region has 14 residues. Germline V gene data show CDR1 as MNHNY and CDR2 as SVGAGI (reference sequence). V shed 10 bases and J shed 5 bases, with 17 bases lying between them.

The J gene is TRBJ1-1, the V gene TRBV29-1; possibly TRBD1 for D (5 bases). CDR3 length equals 12 residues. Germline lookup yields CDR1 SQVTM and CDR2 ANQGSEA. V lost 6 bases and J 1 base, leaving 9 bases between the germline ends. CDR3 in amino acids: CSVGEGNTEAFF. The CDR3 DNA reads TGCAGCGTGGGGGAGGGGAACACTGAAGCTTTCTTT. Based on the CDR3 plus reference TRBV29-1 and TRBJ1-1, the full variable domain is SAVISQKPSRDICQRGTSLTIQCQVDSQVTMMFWYRQQPGQSLTLIATANQGSEATYESGFVIDKFPISRPNLTFSTLTVSNMSPEDSSIYLCSVGEGNTEAFFGQGTRLTVV.

This clone was detected only a few times. The rearrangement uses TRBV7-8 and TRBJ2-5, with D possibly matching TRBD1 (6 bases). V shed 4 bases and J shed 5 bases, with 20 bases lying between them. This CDR3 is built from 16 residues. The V gene's germline CDR1 is SGHVS and CDR2 FQNEAQ. CDR3 nucleotide sequence: TGTGCCAGCAGCTACAACAGGGTGCCTACGCCGGAGACCCAGTACTTC. Amino acids: CASSYNRVPTPETQYF.

The chain joins TRBV15 to TRBJ2-7, with a weak D call TRBD1 (6 bases). Trimming removed 0 bases from V and 3 bases from J, with 12 bases in between. Germline V gene data show CDR1 as LNHNV and CDR2 as YYDKDF (reference sequence). CDR3 length equals 15 residues. The CDR3 DNA reads TGTGCCACCAGCAGAGATCTTGACAGGAGCTACGAGCAGTACTTC. Its protein is CATSRDLDRSYEQYF.

The table lists this clone with a few counts. The chain uses TRBV7-2 and TRBJ2-3, with 8 bases identical to TRBD2. The CDR3 spans 17 residues. The V segment lost 5 bases and the J segment 2 bases; nucleotides outside the gene matches: 12. Germline-derived CDR1 and CDR2 are SGHTA and FQGNSA. CDR3 DNA sequence: TGTGCCAGCAGCGGCCCTCTCCCGGGGGGGCACACAGATACGCAGTATTTT. Its translation: CASSGPLPGGHTDTQYF.

This chain connects TRBV7-9 to TRBJ1-3; 7 bases fit TRBD1. J lost 16 bases, V lost 1 base, and 13 bases had no gene match. This CDR3 is 14 amino acids long. Germline V gene data show CDR1 as SEHNR and CDR2 as FQNEAQ (reference sequence). The CDR3 DNA reads TGTGCCAGCAGCTTAGAGGGAACACGGGACAGAAGTTATTTT. Its translation: CASSLEGTRDRSYF.

This clone was detected once. The chain recombines TRBV18 with TRBJ2-5; 10 bases map to TRBD1. Germline V gene data show CDR1 as KGHSH and CDR2 as LQKENI. Trimming at V came to 2 bases and at J to 5 bases, leaving 5 bases not matched to a gene. The CDR3 sequence is 15 residues long. The CDR3: CASSPDDRGRETQYF. The CDR3 DNA reads TGTGCCAGCTCACCAGACGACAGGGGGCGGGAGACCCAGTACTTC. Full variable domain (remainder filled in from reference TRBV18 and TRBJ2-5): NAGVMQNPRHLVRRRGQEARLRCSPMKGHSHVYWYRQLPEEGLKFMVYLQKENIIDESGMPKERFSAEFPKEGPSILRIQQVVRGDSAAYFCASSPDDRGRETQYFGPGTRLLVL.

The V call is TRBV27, the J call TRBJ2-1; D unresolved. Germline V gives CDR1 MNHEY, CDR2 SMNVEV (reference sequence). Trimming stripped 1 base from V and 1 base from J, with 5 bases between. This CDR3 is 14 amino acids long. The CDR3 DNA follows: TGTGCCAGCAGTTTATTATTGTCCTACAATGAGCAGTTCTTC. Amino acid sequence: CASSLLLSYNEQFF.

This clone was counted a few times. The chain carries TRBV29-1 and TRBJ2-3; 11 nucleotides agree with TRBD2. With 6 bases clipped from V and 5 bases from J, the junction kept 16 bases outside the gene matches. This CDR3 spans 17 amino acids. From germline, CDR1 is SQVTM and CDR2 ANQGSEA. CDR3 residues: CSVDSGRGLGIKDTQYF. In nucleotides, the CDR3 is TGCAGCGTCGATAGCGGGAGGGGACTGGGTATTAAAGATACGCAGTATTTT.

Only one count was recorded for this clone. This chain links TRBV27 with TRBJ2-7; 12 nucleotides align to TRBD1. The germline V gene has CDR1 MNHEY and CDR2 SMNVEV (reference sequence). V shed 6 bases and J 3 bases; nucleotides not matched to a gene: 12. CDR3 length: 17 amino acids. The CDR3 here is CASRLITGTGGFYEQYF. The CDR3 nucleotides are TGTGCCAGCAGGCTAATTACCGGGACAGGGGGCTTCTACGAGCAGTACTTC.

J is TRBJ2-7 and V is TRBV25-1; TRBD1 matches 7 bases. Losses at the gene ends were 5 bases for V and 5 bases for J; bases not matched to a gene: 3. This CDR3 region has 12 residues. Germline CDR1 MGHDK, CDR2 SYGVNS. This CDR3 reads CASSRQGHEQYF. CDR3 in DNA: TGTGCCAGCAGTCGACAGGGTCACGAGCAGTACTTC.

This clone was recorded a few times. CDR3 nucleotide sequence: TGTGCCAGCAGCGTCCAGGGGGCAGGGACCGGGGAGCTGTTTTTT. It encodes CASSVQGAGTGELFF. The chain uses TRBV9 and TRBJ2-2; 8 bases align to TRBD1. CDR1 and CDR2 (germline): SGDLS, YYNGEE. CDR3 length: 15 residues. The V gene end was trimmed by 2 bases and the J gene end by 5 bases; junction bases not matched to a gene: 5.

The V call is TRBV2, the J call TRBJ1-1; D is uncertain. The CDR3 is 14 amino acids. CDR1 is SNHLY, CDR2 FYNNEI, per germline. Deletions cut 9 bases from V and 0 bases from J, with 14 bases between. The CDR3 spells CARQSSPMNTEAFF. The DNA of the CDR3 is TGTGCCAGACAGTCAAGCCCCATGAACACTGAAGCTTTCTTT.

The V call is TRBV21-1, the J call TRBJ2-7; TRBD1, the D gene given by the table, was not confirmed from the DNA. TRBV21-1 is described as a pseudogene. The CDR3 is 17 residues long. The CDR3 loop is CASSKEAQGTRTYEQYF. The CDR3 region has the DNA TGTGCCAGCAGCAAAGAAGCGCAAGGGACAAGAACCTACGAGCAGTACTTC.

This clone came up a few times. The chain couples TRBV19 to TRBJ2-1; D is perhaps TRBD1 (5 bases). This CDR3 spans 15 amino acids. Germline values: CDR1 LNHDA, CDR2 SQIVND (reference sequence). Trimming removed 10 bases from V and 7 bases from J, with 23 bases in between. CDR3 protein: CATRQRPEVNNEQFF. The CDR3, as DNA: TGTGCCACACGACAGCGACCTGAGGTCAATAATGAGCAGTTCTTC.

This clone came up once. The gene calls are TRBV6-6 and TRBJ1-6; no definite D call. V was trimmed by 8 bases and J by 10 bases, leaving 18 bases between them. Per germline, CDR1 MNHNY and CDR2 SVGAGI (reference sequence). The CDR3 totals 14 residues. The CDR3 coding sequence is TGTGCCAGCGGCGTCGCGGTCTACAACTCACCCCTCCACTTT. This codes for CASGVAVYNSPLHF.

The genes are TRBV30 and TRBJ1-1; D is possibly TRBD1 (5 bases). Per the germline V gene, CDR1 is GTSNPN and CDR2 is SVGIG (reference sequence). The CDR3 contains 12 residues. Deletions cut 3 bases from V and 4 bases from J, with 9 bases between. The CDR3 loop reads CAWSLGPTEAFF. For the CDR3, the DNA is TGTGCCTGGAGCCTGGGGCCCACTGAAGCTTTCTTT.

This chain connects TRBV28 to TRBJ1-1; the match to TRBD1 covers 7 bases. The V and J ends lost 5 bases and 3 bases, in that order; junction bases with no gene match: 12. This CDR3 region has 16 residues. From germline, CDR1 is MDHEN and CDR2 SYDVKM. CDR3 nucleotides: TGTGCCAGCAGTCCCCAGGGGGACAGACGTTACACTGAAGCTTTCTTT. Encoded protein: CASSPQGDRRYTEAFF.

The CDR3 nucleotides are TGTGCCAGCAGTTTAGGGCGGGGACAGGGCGGCGAGCAGTACTTC. The encoded protein is CASSLGRGQGGEQYF. The gene calls are TRBV28 and TRBJ2-7; 9 bases are shared with TRBD1. This CDR3 is 15 amino acids long. Trimming cost V 2 bases and J 6 bases; bases outside gene matches: 8. Germline CDR1 and CDR2: MDHEN and SYDVKM.